A single sample is the source of the 8 T cell receptor gamma chains below, sequenced in a study of gamma delta lymphoproliferative disorders and STAT genes (dated by TCRdb to 2017 to 2018). The library relied on multiplex PCR. Sequencing instrument: Illumina MiSeq. Clonotypes were called again by TCRdb from the public reads via CATT, and duplicate nucleotide sequences were then merged into one entry. This sample gives around 1,100 gamma-chain clones in total; roughly a fifth of them show up just once. The leading ten clones occupy 39% of the sample. For both patients and controls, peripheral blood mononuclear cells were isolated, and the genomic DNA from these cells was used for TCR sequencing. Sequencing was done on a sample of blood. The source is a human donor in good health.

This clone is termed medium-sized (0.01 to 0.1%). V and J are TRGV9 and TRGJ1 or TRGJ2. TCRdb carries no J gene annotation; the J gene was assigned here by matching the DNA with germline. J gave up 4 bases and V 0 bases, and 12 bases lay outside the gene matches. Germline V lookup: CDR1 GITISATS, CDR2 ISYDGTV (reference sequence). The CDR3 runs to 16 residues. For the CDR3, the DNA is TGTGCCTTGTGGGAGGTGGTTCGAATATTGTATTATAAGAAACTCTTT. This encodes CALWEVVRILYYKKLF.

Judged by abundance, this clone is large. V gene TRGV10 combines with J gene TRGJ1 or TRGJ2. TCRdb does not report a J gene; here it was assigned by matching the DNA to germline references. TRGV10 is placed among ORFs of uncertain function. V was clipped by 10 bases and J by 1 base; unmatched bases: 2. CDR3 size: 11 residues. CDR3 coding DNA: TGTGCTGCGTCTAATTATTATAAGAAACTCTTT. Protein product: CAASNYYKKLF.

This clone qualifies as medium-sized. This chain uses TRGV2 with TRGJP1. The J gene is absent in TCRdb and was assigned here via DNA matching to germline. J lost 4 bases, V lost 4 bases, and 3 bases had no gene match. Per the germline V gene, CDR1 is EGSNGY and CDR2 is YDSYNSKV. The CDR3 is made up of 13 amino acids. DNA for the CDR3: TGTGCCACCTGGGAGATCACTGGTTGGTTCAAGATATTT. Translated, it gives CATWEITGWFKIF.

By sample share, this clone is medium-sized. V gene TRGV5 combines with J gene TRGJ1 or TRGJ2. Here the J gene was assigned by germline matching of the DNA, as TCRdb has none. The junction had 8 bases not matched to a gene; V was cut back by 0 bases and J by 0 bases. Germline CDR1 and CDR2: VINAFY and YDVSNSKD. CDR3 size: 16 residues. CDR3 amino acids: CATWDRRESNYYKKLF. CDR3 in DNA: TGTGCCACCTGGGACAGGCGGGAGTCGAATTATTATAAGAAACTCTTT.

About this clone: With a much larger clone just one base away, this may be a read error. Other DNA sequences in the sample encode the same CDR3. The J gene is uncalled and the V gene is TRGV8. CDR3 size: 13 residues. The germline V gene encodes CDR1 VENAVY and CDR2 YDSYNSRV. The CDR3 here is CATWVMNYYKKLF. The DNA for the CDR3 is TGTGCCACCTGGGTCATGAATTATTATAAGAAGCTCTTT.

By sample fraction, this clone is medium-sized (0.01 to 0.1%). This sample also contains other DNA sequences that code for the same CDR3. CDR3 DNA sequence: TGTGCCACCTGGGACGGGCGAAGTTATAAGAAACTCTTT. It is translated as CATWDGRSYKKLF. The V call is TRGV2, the J call TRGJ1 or TRGJ2. TCRdb lists no J gene, so it was determined here by aligning the DNA to germline. The V gene's germline CDR1 is EGSNGY and CDR2 YDSYNSKV. The CDR3 has 13 residues. V gave up 0 bases and J gave up 6 bases; unmatched junction bases: 5.

This clone is deemed medium-sized. This chain joins TRGV3 and TRGJ1 or TRGJ2. Assignment of the J gene here rests on matching the DNA to germline, because TCRdb gives none. The V segment lost 0 bases and the J segment 3 bases; nucleotides outside the gene matches: 14. Germline CDR1 VTNTFY, CDR2 YDVSTARD (reference sequence). This CDR3 spans 17 amino acids. CDR3 protein: CATWDRPEREFYYKKLF. CDR3 coding DNA: TGTGCCACCTGGGACAGGCCGGAACGTGAATTTTATTATAAGAAACTCTTT.

This clone is classed as medium-sized (0.01 to 0.1%). This sequence joins TRGV10 and TRGJ1 or TRGJ2. TCRdb gives no J gene; it was assigned here by matching the DNA to germline. TRGV10 is flagged as an ORF with uncertain function. The CDR3 length is 14 residues. The V and J ends lost 8 bases and 2 bases, in that order; junction bases with no gene match: 10. The CDR3 region is CAAWDGVDYYKKLF. DNA of the CDR3: TGTGCTGCGTGGGATGGGGTTGATTATTATAAGAAACTCTTT.